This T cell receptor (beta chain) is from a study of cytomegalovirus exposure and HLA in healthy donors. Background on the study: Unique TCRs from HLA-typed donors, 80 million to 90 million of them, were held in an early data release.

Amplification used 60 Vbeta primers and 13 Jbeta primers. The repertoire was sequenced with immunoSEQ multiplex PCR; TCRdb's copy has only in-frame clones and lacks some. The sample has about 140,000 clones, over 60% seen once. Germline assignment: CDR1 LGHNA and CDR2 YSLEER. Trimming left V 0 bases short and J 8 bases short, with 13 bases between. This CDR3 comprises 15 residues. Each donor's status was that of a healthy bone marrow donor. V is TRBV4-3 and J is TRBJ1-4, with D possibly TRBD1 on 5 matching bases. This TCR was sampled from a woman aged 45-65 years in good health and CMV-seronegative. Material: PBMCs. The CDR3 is CASSQDSGGGEKLFF. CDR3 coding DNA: TGCGCCAGCAGCCAAGATTCCGGGGGTGGAGAAAAACTGTTTTTT.